Each of the 9 T cell receptor beta chains below was sequenced from the same sample in a study of blood T cell repertoires in COVID-19. Sequencing used immunoSEQ multiplex PCR; TCRdb keeps in-frame clones, though not all of them. The repertoire has some 100,000 clones, 60% to 85% of them found once; the top ten carry roughly 6.2%. Sample: peripheral blood. Source of these receptors: a man between 70 and 80 years old with acute or convalescent COVID-19.

The chain employs TRBV19 and TRBJ1-2; D unclear. Germline values: CDR1 LNHDA, CDR2 SQIVND (reference sequence). The CDR3 runs 13 residues. V was clipped by 7 bases and J by 2 bases, with 11 bases between them. CDR3 amino acids: CASTDRGNYGYTF. The CDR3 nucleotides are TGTGCCAGTACCGACCGCGGGAACTATGGCTACACCTTC.

The chain joins TRBV7-3 to TRBJ2-1, with D possibly matching TRBD2 (6 bases). Germline CDR1 is SGHTA and CDR2 is FQGTGA. Trimming cost V 5 bases and J 1 base, with 12 bases left between them. The CDR3 consists of 15 residues. CDR3: CASSPRLGSYNEQFF. In nucleotides, the CDR3 is TGTGCCAGCAGCCCTCGACTAGGTTCCTACAATGAGCAGTTCTTC.

The V call is TRBV7-9, the J call TRBJ2-1; D unclear. The V gene lost 1 base and the J gene lost 7 bases, with 20 bases spanning the gap. This CDR3 is 17 amino acids long. Per germline, CDR1 SEHNR and CDR2 FQNEAQ (reference sequence). CDR3 sequence: CASSLGIQASGWNEQFF. DNA for the CDR3: TGTGCCAGCAGCTTAGGGATCCAAGCTTCAGGTTGGAATGAGCAGTTCTTC.

This chain uses TRBV7-3 with TRBJ2-1, with TRBD2 matching over 7 bases. This CDR3 comprises 13 residues. Per germline, CDR1 SGHTA and CDR2 FQGTGA. The CDR3 DNA is TGTGCAAGCGGGGTAGCGGAGAACAATGAGCAGTTCTTC. Encoded protein: CASGVAENNEQFF.

The genes are TRBV24-1 and TRBJ2-5; 8 bases align to TRBD1. The CDR3 sequence is 16 residues long. Germline V CDR1 and CDR2: KGHDR, SFDVKD. J gave up 5 bases and V 2 bases, and 9 bases lay outside the gene matches. CDR3 DNA: TGTGCCACCAGTGATTCGACAGGGGCCGGTTTCGAGACCCAGTACTTC. Translation gives CATSDSTGAGFETQYF.

The rearrangement joins TRBV2 to TRBJ1-5; 7 positions match TRBD1. J lost 4 bases, V lost 6 bases, and 3 bases had no gene match. The CDR3 totals 13 residues. Germline loops: CDR1 SNHLY, CDR2 FYNNEI. As DNA, the CDR3 is TGTGCCAGCAGGGGACAGACTAATCAGCCCCAGCATTTT. It specifies CASRGQTNQPQHF.

The rearrangement uses TRBV4-1 and TRBJ2-7; D perhaps matches TRBD1 (7 bases). Per germline, CDR1 MGHRA and CDR2 YSYEKL. Trimming took 3 bases from V and 6 from J, leaving 18 bases between them. The CDR3 consists of 15 residues. DNA of the CDR3: TGCGCCAGCAGCCACCCCGGACAGGTGGGGGGCGAGCAGTACTTC. Translation: CASSHPGQVGGEQYF.

This clone has ten or more counts. The genes are TRBV28 and TRBJ2-5, with D perhaps matching TRBD1 (7 bases). Germline values: CDR1 MDHEN, CDR2 SYDVKM. The CDR3 covers 16 residues. The germline V and J ends were trimmed by 6 bases and 0 bases, with 17 bases remaining between them. CDR3 sequence reads: CASRYRTGGYQETQYF. The DNA for the CDR3 is TGTGCCAGCAGATACCGGACAGGAGGGTACCAAGAGACCCAGTACTTC.

The chain carries TRBV4-1 and TRBJ1-1, with D tentatively TRBD1 (6 bases). The CDR3 spans 17 residues. Trimming shortened V by 0 bases and J by 3 bases, and 17 bases separated the two germline ends. Germline CDR1 and CDR2: MGHRA and YSYEKL. CDR3 DNA: TGCGCCAGCAGCCAAGATCGCATCGGTGCAGGGGACACTGAAGCTTTCTTT. Its translation is CASSQDRIGAGDTEAFF.